The 23 T cell receptor beta chains below come from one sample, sequenced in a study of graft-versus-host responses after intestinal transplantation. The antigens for these receptors are not known. Produced via immunoSEQ multiplex PCR; TCRdb's table is partial and in-frame only. This sample yields about 51,000 clones, of which roughly 90% are seen a single time; 0.55% to 0.8% belongs to the top ten. Material: unstimulated CD4+ T cells sorted from spleen or lymph node cells, obtained before transplant. The receptors stem from a human donor who was the organ donor for an intestinal transplant.

CDR3 region: CASSIVSLDGTEQYF. In DNA, the CDR3 is TGTGCCAGTAGTATAGTCAGTCTAGATGGAACCGAGCAGTACTTC. The chain joins TRBV19 to TRBJ2-7, with D unresolved. The V end lost 1 base, the J end lost 6 bases, and 16 bases lay between the germline ends. Per germline, CDR1 LNHDA and CDR2 SQIVND (reference sequence). This CDR3 has 15 amino acids.

The chain has TRBV5-4 and TRBJ1-3, with D tentatively TRBD1 (6 bases). Trimming cost V 2 bases and J 0 bases, with 9 bases left between them. The CDR3 sequence is 15 residues long. The V gene's germline CDR1 is SGHNT and CDR2 YYREEE (reference sequence). The DNA for the CDR3 is TGTGCCAGCAGCTTACAGGGCCCCTCTGGAAACACCATATATTTT. This gives the protein CASSLQGPSGNTIYF.

The rearrangement links TRBV6-1 to TRBJ2-5, with 7 positions matching TRBD2. J was trimmed by 7 bases and V by 8 bases; bases with no gene match: 7. This CDR3 has 12 amino acids. Germline V gives CDR1 MNHNS, CDR2 SASEGT. CDR3 loop: CASGSGKVTQYF. Here the CDR3 DNA reads TGTGCCAGCGGAAGCGGGAAAGTGACCCAGTACTTC.

The V call is TRBV21-1, the J call TRBJ2-1; TRBD2 is the table's D call, not checked against the DNA. TRBV21-1 is termed a pseudogene. The CDR3 has 17 residues. DNA of the CDR3: TGTGCCAGCAGCAGCCCACCGCGGGGAAGCTCCTACAATGAGCAGTTCTTC. Amino acids: CASSSPPRGSSYNEQFF.

This clone was recorded once. The CDR3 reads CASSRAGTGDEKLFF. In nucleotides, the CDR3 is TGCGCCAGCAGCCGAGCCGGGACAGGGGATGAAAAACTGTTTTTT. The genes are TRBV4-3 and TRBJ1-4, with TRBD1 matching 10 bases. Germline V gives CDR1 LGHNA, CDR2 YSLEER. This CDR3 contains 15 residues. The junction had 5 bases not matched to a gene; V was cut back by 4 bases and J by 6 bases.

The V gene is TRBV19, the J gene TRBJ1-2; 9 positions match TRBD1. J gave up 3 bases and V 5 bases, and 4 bases lay outside the gene matches. The germline CDR1 and CDR2 sequences are LNHDA and SQIVND (reference sequence). The CDR3 length is 14 residues. In nucleotides, the CDR3 is TGTGCCAGTAGTGCGGGACAGGGAGACTATGGCTACACCTTC. Protein: CASSAGQGDYGYTF.

This chain joins TRBV6-6 and TRBJ1-2; D uncertain. V lost 2 bases and J 7 bases, leaving 14 bases between the germline ends. The germline gives CDR1 MNHNY, CDR2 SVGAGI (reference sequence). The CDR3 length is 14 residues. DNA for the CDR3: TGTGCCAGCAGTTACCAACAGAAAGAGGGTGGCTACACCTTC. Protein: CASSYQQKEGGYTF.

This chain connects TRBV15 to TRBJ2-1, with 9 bases identical to TRBD2. This CDR3 has 20 amino acids. Germline CDR1 and CDR2: LNHNV and YYDKDF (reference sequence). Trimming at V came to 4 bases and at J to 1 base, leaving 17 bases not matched to a gene. The CDR3 DNA reads as TGTGCCACCAGCAAAGGCGGCGGGCTACTTAGCGGGAGTTCCTACAATGAGCAGTTCTTC. It translates to CATSKGGGLLSGSSYNEQFF.

The chain has TRBV13 and TRBJ2-5; 10 nucleotides line up with TRBD1. V shed 2 bases, J shed 5 bases, and the junction held 5 bases outside the gene matches. The CDR3 is 15 residues long. Per the germline V gene, CDR1 is PRHDT and CDR2 is FYEKMQ (reference sequence). The CDR3 reads CASSLLGQGFETQYF. The DNA of the CDR3 is TGTGCCAGCAGCTTACTGGGACAGGGGTTCGAGACCCAGTACTTC.

This chain links TRBV7-2 with TRBJ2-1; 10 nucleotides line up with TRBD2. The length of the CDR3 is 18 residues. Looked up from germline, CDR1 is SGHTA and CDR2 is FQGNSA. The V gene end was trimmed by 1 base and the J gene end by 1 base; junction bases not matched to a gene: 7. The CDR3 sequence: CASSLVGGSGRSYNEQFF. The CDR3 nucleotides are TGTGCCAGCAGCTTAGTAGGGGGTAGCGGGAGGTCCTACAATGAGCAGTTCTTC.

The rearrangement uses TRBV27 and TRBJ2-7, with a tentative D call TRBD2 (5 bases). The germline V gene has CDR1 MNHEY and CDR2 SMNVEV (reference sequence). The V end lost 6 bases, the J end lost 4 bases, and 16 bases lay between the germline ends. This CDR3 contains 14 residues. DNA for the CDR3: TGTGCCAGCAGCCCAACTAGTCGCGGTTACGAGCAGTACTTC. Its translation: CASSPTSRGYEQYF.

The count of this clone is one. This chain links TRBV23-1 with TRBJ1-4; D not resolved. TRBV23-1 falls under the ORF class, with uncertain function. There are 14 residues in the CDR3. V gave up 0 bases and J gave up 9 bases, with 11 bases separating them. CDR3: CASSQSDPRQKLFF. The CDR3 nucleotides read TGCGCCAGCAGTCAATCAGATCCGAGGCAAAAACTGTTTTTT.

The J gene is TRBJ2-2, the V gene TRBV19; TRBD1 matches 8 bases. The CDR3 sequence is 15 residues long. Unmatched junction bases numbered 10, after V lost 10 bases and J lost 3 bases. From germline, CDR1 is LNHDA and CDR2 SQIVND (reference sequence). CDR3 sequence: CATWTGQYYTGELFF. In nucleotides, the CDR3 is TGTGCCACCTGGACAGGGCAATATTACACCGGGGAGCTGTTTTTT. Based on the CDR3 plus reference TRBV19 and TRBJ2-2, the full variable domain is DGGITQSPKYLFRKEGQNVTLSCEQNLNHDAMYWYRQDPGQGLRLIYYSQIVNDFQKGDIAEGYSVSREKKESFPLTVTSAQKNPTAFYLCATWTGQYYTGELFFGEGSRLTVL.

The rearrangement joins TRBV7-8 to TRBJ1-5, with D unresolved. This CDR3 comprises 16 residues. Germline assignment: CDR1 SGHVS and CDR2 FQNEAQ. V gave up 0 bases and J gave up 0 bases, with 9 bases separating them. CDR3 in amino acids: CASSLARVYSNQPQHF. In DNA, the CDR3 is TGTGCCAGCAGCTTAGCGAGGGTTTATAGCAATCAGCCCCAGCATTTT. The complete variable domain, with remaining parts taken from reference TRBV7-8 and TRBJ1-5, reads GAGVSQSPRYKVAKRGQDVALRCDPISGHVSLFWYQQALGQGPEFLTYFQNEAQLDKSGLPSDRFFAERPEGSVSTLKIQRTQQEDSAVYLCASSLARVYSNQPQHFGDGTRLSIL.

This clone is a singleton in its sample. The chain carries TRBV28 and TRBJ1-2, with D unclear. Trimming cost V 2 bases and J 8 bases, with 9 bases left between them. CDR3 length: 12 amino acids. Germline-derived CDR1 and CDR2 are MDHEN and SYDVKM. This CDR3 is CASSLTRSGYTF. The CDR3 DNA follows: TGTGCCAGCAGTTTAACCCGGTCGGGCTACACCTTC.

The DNA of the CDR3 is TGTGCCAGTAGTATAGCGAGCGGGAGGGTTCAAGATACGCAGTATTTT. Encoded protein: CASSIASGRVQDTQYF. J is TRBJ2-3 and V is TRBV19, with TRBD2 matching over 10 bases. The CDR3 is made up of 16 amino acids. Germline V gene data show CDR1 as LNHDA and CDR2 as SQIVND (reference sequence). The trim removed 1 base at V and 5 bases at J, leaving 6 bases unmatched.

This rearrangement joins TRBV6-5 to TRBJ2-5; weak D call: TRBD2 (7 bases). The CDR3 runs to 14 residues. Germline CDR1 is MNHEY and CDR2 is SVGAGI. Trimming stripped 6 bases from V and 4 bases from J, with 15 bases between. The chain's CDR3 is CASSGRGPPETQYF. CDR3 bases: TGTGCCAGCAGCGGGCGGGGGCCCCCAGAGACCCAGTACTTC.

The chain joins TRBV7-2 to TRBJ2-7; D is unresolved. V lost 3 bases and J lost 4, with 4 bases in between. The germline V gene has CDR1 SGHTA and CDR2 FQGNSA. The CDR3 contains 11 residues. CDR3 DNA sequence: TGTGCCAGCAGCTTGGAGTACGAGCAGTACTTC. This translates into CASSLEYEQYF.

This clone was picked up a small number of times. As DNA, the CDR3 is TGCGCCAGCAGCGACAGGGGCACTGAAGCTTTCTTT. Translation gives CASSDRGTEAFF. The chain has TRBV4-1 and TRBJ1-1; 8 bases map to TRBD1. This CDR3 region has 12 residues. Trimming removed 5 bases from V and 4 bases from J; junction bases left unmatched: 0. CDR1 MGHRA and CDR2 YSYEKL come from the germline V gene.

This clone occurred once. This chain joins TRBV5-1 and TRBJ2-1; 7 positions match TRBD2. CDR1 is SGHRS and CDR2 is YFSETQ in the germline V gene. There are 18 residues in the CDR3. V lost 6 bases to trimming and J lost 6 bases; unmatched junction nucleotides: 21. CDR3 sequence reads: CASTMRYIGEGLGNEQFF. CDR3 DNA: TGCGCCAGCACCATGAGATACATCGGGGAGGGCCTGGGCAATGAGCAGTTCTTC.

This chain connects TRBV6-4 to TRBJ1-2, with D possibly TRBD1 on 5 matching bases. The CDR3 is made up of 13 amino acids. CDR1 is MRHNA and CDR2 is SNTAGT in the germline V gene. V lost 6 bases, J lost 5 bases, and 13 bases lay in between. CDR3 loop: CASRAASGYGYTF. The CDR3 nucleotides read TGTGCCAGCAGGGCCGCCTCAGGGTATGGCTACACCTTC.

The rearrangement links TRBV11-2 to TRBJ1-5; no clear D gene. The CDR3 length is 14 residues. Trimming shortened V by 5 bases and J by 0 bases, and 8 bases separated the two germline ends. The V gene's germline CDR1 is SGHAT and CDR2 FQNNGV. CDR3 bases: TGTGCCAGCAGCGAAAGCTATAGCAATCAGCCCCAGCATTTT. This encodes CASSESYSNQPQHF.

The CDR3 DNA is TGTGCCAGCACCCGGGGTGGCTGGACTGAAGCTTTCTTT. Protein product: CASTRGGWTEAFF. V gene TRBV6-1 combines with J gene TRBJ1-1; the D is unclear. Germline values: CDR1 MNHNS, CDR2 SASEGT. V lost 7 bases and J 5 bases, leaving 14 bases between the germline ends. The CDR3 extends over 13 amino acids.